A single sample gave rise to the 10 T cell receptor beta chains below, sequenced in a study of blood T cell repertoires in COVID-19. Sequencing was performed with immunoSEQ multiplex PCR; in TCRdb, only in-frame clones are kept and a portion is missing. The table has tens of thousands of clones, 83% seen once. Material for sequencing was peripheral blood. The source is a human donor in a cohort sampled during active COVID-19.

The V gene is TRBV18, the J gene TRBJ2-5; 10 nucleotides match TRBD2. The germline V gene encodes CDR1 KGHSH and CDR2 LQKENI. This CDR3 has 17 residues. V lost 0 bases to trimming and J lost 0 bases; unmatched junction nucleotides: 4. The CDR3 loop is CASSPPLGTSDQETQYF. For the CDR3, the DNA is TGTGCCAGCTCACCACCACTCGGGACTAGCGACCAAGAGACCCAGTACTTC.

This clone was counted a few times. The chain recombines TRBV10-1 with TRBJ1-1, with a weak D call TRBD1 (6 bases). The CDR3 consists of 14 residues. Trimming left V 7 bases short and J 2 bases short, with 14 bases between. Germline CDR1 is WNHNN and CDR2 is SYGVQD (reference sequence). CDR3 protein: CASILLQGNTEAFF. The CDR3 DNA reads as TGCGCCAGCATCCTACTACAGGGAAACACTGAAGCTTTCTTT.

The V and J genes are TRBV11-2 and TRBJ1-2; 8 nucleotides line up with TRBD1. The CDR3 has 15 residues. Germline CDR1 reads SGHAT; CDR2 reads FQNNGV. Trimming at V came to 4 bases and at J to 5 bases, leaving 9 bases not matched to a gene. CDR3 bases: TGTGCCAGCAGCTCACAGACAGGGGCACGGTATGGCTACACCTTC. It codes for CASSSQTGARYGYTF.

The chain employs TRBV12-3 or TRBV12-4 and TRBJ2-7; unclear D gene. The CDR3 is 12 amino acids. V dropped 3 bases and J dropped 7 bases, with 10 bases sitting between them. CDR3 nucleotides: TGTGCCAGCAGTTTTCGTCGTCGGGAGCAGTACTTC. Protein product: CASSFRRREQYF.

This rearrangement joins TRBV5-8 to TRBJ2-3; TRBD1 agrees at 9 bases. With V trimmed by 0 bases and J by 3 bases, 5 bases remained unmatched. From germline, CDR1 is SGHTS and CDR2 YDEGEE. This CDR3 contains 16 residues. The CDR3 here is CASSLELGQGTDTQYF. The DNA for the CDR3 is TGTGCCAGCAGCTTGGAGTTGGGACAGGGTACAGATACGCAGTATTTT.

This chain links TRBV9 with TRBJ2-2; 8 bases agree with TRBD1. The CDR3 is made up of 17 amino acids. Trimming removed 4 bases from V and 6 bases from J; junction bases left unmatched: 14. Germline V gives CDR1 SGDLS, CDR2 YYNGEE. DNA of the CDR3: TGTGCCAGCAGCCCCCGCTACAGGGGGGTCGTATCCGGGGAGCTGTTTTTT. Translation: CASSPRYRGVVSGELFF.

This chain links TRBV3-1 (or the pseudogene TRBV3-2) with TRBJ1-2; 8 positions match TRBD1. This CDR3 contains 15 residues. V was clipped by 1 base and J by 3 bases; unmatched bases: 4. Germline lookup yields CDR1 LGHDT and CDR2 YNNKEL (reference sequence). The DNA of the CDR3 is TGTGCCAGCAGCCAAGGGACAGGGAACTACTATGGCTACACCTTC. Protein product: CASSQGTGNYYGYTF.

The chain uses TRBV7-3 and TRBJ2-7, with no clear D. Germline CDR1 and CDR2: SGHTA and FQGTGA. Between the trimmed V and J ends, which lost 5 bases and 6 bases, there was a span of 14 bases. This CDR3 is 13 amino acids long. This CDR3 reads CASSASTVGEQYF. DNA for the CDR3: TGTGCCAGCAGCGCCAGCACAGTAGGCGAGCAGTACTTC.

This clone was counted a few times. The gene calls are TRBV6-6 and TRBJ1-1, with D tentatively TRBD1 (5 bases). There are 13 residues in the CDR3. In germline, CDR1 is MNHNY, CDR2 SVGAGI (reference sequence). Trimming took 6 bases from V and 4 from J, leaving 12 bases between them. This CDR3 reads CASSLHRITEAFF. The CDR3 DNA reads as TGTGCCAGCAGCCTACACAGGATCACTGAAGCTTTCTTT.

As to this clone: At the DNA level, this CDR3 is encoded by other sequences in the same sample as well. This chain joins TRBV3-1 (or the pseudogene TRBV3-2) and TRBJ1-3; D is possibly TRBD1 (5 bases). Deletions cut 4 bases from V and 0 bases from J, with 10 bases between. This CDR3 contains 15 residues. Germline CDR1 LGHDT, CDR2 YNNKEL (reference sequence). As DNA, the CDR3 is TGTGCCAGCAGCCGCGGGACGGTCTCTGGAAACACCATATATTTT. This sequence encodes CASSRGTVSGNTIYF.